In this sample, the clone carrying this T cell receptor (beta chain) turned up a few times. Its antigen remains unidentified. The CDR3 has 13 amino acids. Trimming removed 4 bases from V and 6 bases from J, with 13 bases in between. Germline V gene data show CDR1 as MNHEY and CDR2 as SMNVEV (reference sequence). The data belong to a study of response to subunit inactivated influenza vaccine. TCRdb redid the calling of the RT-PCR reads with MiXCR, one entry per CDR3 protein. The table shows fewer than 700,000 distinct CDR3 sequences, with approximately 12% occurring only once. General observations from the study: With each seasonal influenza vaccination, the authors suggested, few new T cells are recruited.

The chain combines TRBV27 with TRBJ2-7, with a weak D call TRBD2 (5 bases). This clonotype was obtained from a middle-aged man who received an inactivated influenza vaccine. Sequences were derived from PBMCs from blood, sampled roughly 6 weeks after vaccination. The CDR3 protein is CASSYRERIEQYF. The CDR3 region has the DNA TGTGCCAGCAGTTACCGGGAAAGAATCGAGCAGTACTTC.